A single sample gave rise to the 25 T cell receptor beta chains below, sequenced in a study of shared clonotypes between healthy human individuals. Only in-frame clones appear in the TCRdb table, and some are missing; sequencing was by immunoSEQ multiplex PCR. The sample has more than 400,000 clones; roughly 95% are singletons. Specimen: naive CD4+ T cells sorted from blood. The subset was: CD45RA+ positively selected. The receptors shown here come from a woman aged 30 to 39 in good health.

The sample holds one count of this clone. The rearrangement joins TRBV2 to TRBJ2-2; weak D call: TRBD2 (6 bases). CDR1 and CDR2 from the germline V gene are SNHLY and FYNNEI. V shed 2 bases and J shed 4 bases, with 11 bases lying between them. The length of the CDR3 is 15 residues. CDR3 sequence: CASSEQGLFTGELFF. DNA for the CDR3: TGTGCCAGCAGTGAACAGGGACTCTTCACCGGGGAGCTGTTTTTT.

V and J are TRBV9 and TRBJ1-3; TRBD1 is a possible D gene (5 bases). V was trimmed by 0 bases and J by 5 bases, leaving 21 bases between them. CDR1 SGDLS and CDR2 YYNGEE come from the germline V gene. This CDR3 has 18 residues. Here the CDR3 reads CASSVGGAEKPGRNTIYF. In DNA, the CDR3 is TGTGCCAGCAGCGTAGGTGGGGCGGAGAAACCGGGCAGAAACACCATATATTTT.

The V gene is TRBV5-1, the J gene TRBJ2-2, with a weak D call TRBD2 (5 bases). V was trimmed by 2 bases and J by 0 bases, leaving 14 bases between them. Germline V gene lookup returns CDR1 SGHRS and CDR2 YFSETQ. This CDR3 is 17 amino acids long. CDR3 bases: TGCGCCAGCAGCTTAGGACTCATCCCGGCGAACACCGGGGAGCTGTTTTTT. Translating it yields CASSLGLIPANTGELFF.

The table lists this clone with a count of one. The chain recombines TRBV7-9 with TRBJ2-1, with a possible D match to TRBD1 (6 bases). CDR3 length: 17 residues. Germline V lookup: CDR1 SEHNR, CDR2 FQNEAQ (reference sequence). The germline V and J ends were trimmed by 5 bases and 5 bases, with 22 bases remaining between them. CDR3 in amino acids: CASSPLVQGSHHNEQFF. The CDR3 DNA follows: TGTGCCAGCAGCCCCCTCGTACAGGGATCCCACCACAATGAGCAGTTCTTC. The entire variable domain, with the rest obtained from reference TRBV7-9 and TRBJ2-1, is as follows: DTGVSQNPRHKITKRGQNVTFRCDPISEHNRLYWYRQTLGQGPEFLTYFQNEAQLEKSRLLSDRFSAERPKGSFSTLEIQRTEQGDSAMYLCASSPLVQGSHHNEQFFGPGTRLTVL.

J is TRBJ2-2 and V is TRBV28; 12 positions agree with TRBD2. V was pared by 3 bases and J by 3 bases, with 11 bases of the junction left unmatched. Germline values: CDR1 MDHEN, CDR2 SYDVKM. The CDR3 sequence is 19 residues long. In DNA, the CDR3 is TGTGCCAGCAGTTTTGCACCCCCGGGACTAGCGGGCCACACCGGGGAGCTGTTTTTT. It specifies CASSFAPPGLAGHTGELFF.

This clone was observed once. The rearrangement links TRBV20-1 to TRBJ2-7; the D gene could be TRBD1 or TRBD2 (5 bases each). V was shortened by 3 bases and J by 7 bases, with 10 bases between the two germline ends. The CDR3 has 11 residues. The V gene's germline CDR1 is DFQATT and CDR2 SNEGSKA (reference sequence). The CDR3 DNA follows: TGCAGTGCTAGCGGGGCCCCAGAGCAGTACTTC. This codes for CSASGAPEQYF.

This clone has only a few counts. The chain has TRBV28 and TRBJ1-5; D gene ambiguous. Germline CDR1 and CDR2: MDHEN and SYDVKM. Trimming removed 5 bases at V and 6 bases at J, with 14 bases between. The CDR3 has 14 amino acids. CDR3 amino acids: CASSPTLRAQPQHF. DNA for the CDR3: TGTGCCAGCAGTCCCACCCTGAGAGCTCAGCCCCAGCATTTT.

The V and J genes are TRBV5-8 and TRBJ1-5; tentative D call: TRBD1 (6 bases). Trimming cost V 4 bases and J 1 base, with 12 bases left between them. The CDR3 totals 15 residues. Germline V gene data show CDR1 as SGHTS and CDR2 as YDEGEE. The CDR3 loop reads CASSPRGQSNQPQHF. The CDR3 DNA sequence: TGTGCCAGCAGCCCCCGGGGACAAAGCAATCAGCCCCAGCATTTT.

This sequence joins TRBV5-1 and TRBJ2-3, with TRBD2 identical over 14 bases. The CDR3 contains 19 residues. V lost 4 bases and J lost 4; bases outside the gene matches: 14. Looked up from germline, CDR1 is SGHRS and CDR2 is YFSETQ. The CDR3 region has the DNA TGCGCCAGCAGCCGCACACCCGGGACTAGCGGGAGACAGGCAGATACGCAGTATTTT. Translated, it gives CASSRTPGTSGRQADTQYF. Filled out from reference TRBV5-1 and TRBJ2-3, the complete variable domain reads KAGVTQTPRYLIKTRGQQVTLSCSPISGHRSVSWYQQTPGQGLQFLFEYFSETQRNKGNFPGRFSGRQFSNSRSEMNVSTLELGDSALYLCASSRTPGTSGRQADTQYFGPGTRLTVL.

This chain links TRBV10-3 with TRBJ2-7, with 14 nucleotides matching TRBD2. The CDR3 totals 16 residues. Germline CDR1 ENHRY, CDR2 SYGVKD. With V trimmed by 4 bases and J by 3 bases, 5 bases remained unmatched. CDR3 nucleotides: TGTGCCATCAGTGTGGGGACTAGCGGGAGTATCTACGAGCAGTACTTC. This encodes CAISVGTSGSIYEQYF.

The J gene is TRBJ1-3, the V gene TRBV30; D not resolved. Trimming took 3 bases from V and 4 from J, leaving 16 bases between them. Germline assignment: CDR1 GTSNPN and CDR2 SVGIG (reference sequence). The CDR3 is 15 amino acids. Here the CDR3 DNA reads TGTGCCTGGAGGTCCCCATGGCCGAAGGGAAACACCATATATTTT. This gives the protein CAWRSPWPKGNTIYF. The whole variable domain, remainder taken from reference TRBV30 and TRBJ1-3, is SQTIHQWPATLVQPVGSPLSLECTVEGTSNPNLYWYRQAAGRGLQLLFYSVGIGQISSEVPQNLSASRPQDRQFILSSKKLLLSDSGFYLCAWRSPWPKGNTIYFGEGSWLTVV.

J is TRBJ2-1 and V is TRBV9; 9 bases align to TRBD2. CDR1 is SGDLS and CDR2 is YYNGEE in the germline V gene. V dropped 0 bases and J dropped 5; count of bases not matched to a gene: 3. This CDR3 has 15 residues. The CDR3 spells CASSVGGGRDNEQFF. Here the CDR3 DNA reads TGTGCCAGCAGCGTAGGGGGCGGGAGGGACAATGAGCAGTTCTTC.

Note on this clone: A junction end diverges from the germline sequence, so it may reflect a read error. V and J are TRBV28 and TRBJ1-4; unclear D gene. Germline values: CDR1 MDHEN, CDR2 SYDVKM. This CDR3 comprises 15 residues. The chain's CDR3 is CASSLYGATNEKLFF. The CDR3 DNA reads TGTGCCAGCAGCTTATACGGTGCAACTAATGAAAAACTGTTTTTT.

This chain joins TRBV28 and TRBJ2-1; D might be TRBD1 (5 bases). Trimming shortened V by 3 bases and J by 4 bases, and 13 bases separated the two germline ends. The CDR3 loop spans 15 amino acids. CDR1 MDHEN and CDR2 SYDVKM come from the germline V gene. The CDR3 DNA reads as TGTGCCAGCAGTTTTGACAGCCTACAATACAATGAGCAGTTCTTC. This gives the protein CASSFDSLQYNEQFF.

The CDR3 spells CASSVAAKLFF. As DNA, the CDR3 is TGTGCCAGCAGTGTGGCAGCAAAACTGTTTTTT. The chain carries TRBV25-1 and TRBJ1-4; D is unclear. Trimming pared 4 bases from V and 10 bases from J, leaving 7 bases between. The CDR3 loop spans 11 amino acids. Germline V gene data show CDR1 as MGHDK and CDR2 as SYGVNS.

This chain links TRBV5-5 with TRBJ2-1; 7 bases line up with TRBD1. J was trimmed by 7 bases and V by 1 base; bases with no gene match: 5. CDR1 and CDR2 (germline): SGHKS, YYEKEE (reference sequence). CDR3 length: 14 amino acids. The CDR3 coding sequence is TGTGCCAGCAGCTTGACCACAGGGGTAAATGAGCAGTTCTTC. This gives the protein CASSLTTGVNEQFF.

The J gene is TRBJ2-5, the V gene TRBV25-1; 8 nucleotides align to TRBD1. Germline V gene sequence: CDR1 MGHDK, CDR2 SYGVNS. The CDR3 spans 14 residues. Germline trimming cut 4 bases from V and 2 bases from J; bases unmatched to any gene: 3. CDR3 loop: CASSGDRPQETQYF. For the CDR3, the DNA is TGTGCCAGCAGTGGGGACAGGCCACAAGAGACCCAGTACTTC.

The rearrangement uses TRBV5-6 and TRBJ2-7, with D perhaps TRBD1 (6 bases). Deletions cut 3 bases from V and 0 bases from J, with 16 bases between. Germline lookup yields CDR1 SGHDT and CDR2 YYEEEE. CDR3 length: 16 amino acids. The DNA for the CDR3 is TGTGCCAGCAGCTCTCTGGGTAGGGACAACTCCTACGAGCAGTACTTC. This sequence encodes CASSSLGRDNSYEQYF.

The chain recombines TRBV28 with TRBJ1-5; tentative D call: TRBD1 (5 bases). Germline values: CDR1 MDHEN, CDR2 SYDVKM. The CDR3 covers 15 residues. V was shortened by 6 bases and J by 4 bases, with 16 bases between the two germline ends. The DNA for the CDR3 is TGTGCCAGCAGACGGACGGGACCGCTGAATCAGCCCCAGCATTTT. Translated, it gives CASRRTGPLNQPQHF.

The J gene is TRBJ1-2, the V gene TRBV6-6; TRBD1 might be the D (5 bases). V was cut by 6 bases and J by 3 bases, with 17 bases left in between. The CDR3 loop spans 15 amino acids. From germline, CDR1 is MNHNY and CDR2 SVGAGI (reference sequence). The CDR3, as DNA: TGTGCCAGCAGCGAAAGTTCAGGGAGGGACTATGGCTACACCTTC. Translating gives CASSESSGRDYGYTF.

V usage is TRBV28 and J usage is TRBJ1-3; tentative D call: TRBD1 (5 bases). This CDR3 is built from 14 residues. Germline loops: CDR1 MDHEN, CDR2 SYDVKM. Trimming left V 6 bases short and J 3 bases short, with 12 bases between. The CDR3 nucleotides read TGTGCCAGCAGACTACAGGTCCTTGGAAACACCATATATTTT. This sequence encodes CASRLQVLGNTIYF.

The chain has TRBV30 and TRBJ2-5; D is ambiguous. The ends were cut back, 8 bases at V and 5 bases at J, with 6 bases in the middle. This CDR3 comprises 9 residues. Germline CDR1 GTSNPN, CDR2 SVGIG (reference sequence). CDR3 bases: TGTGCCGTGGGGGAGACCCAGTACTTC. Amino acid sequence: CAVGETQYF. Complete variable domain (other parts from reference TRBV30 and TRBJ2-5): SQTIHQWPATLVQPVGSPLSLECTVEGTSNPNLYWYRQAAGRGLQLLFYSVGIGQISSEVPQNLSASRPQDRQFILSSKKLLLSDSGFYLCAVGETQYFGPGTRLLVL.

This sequence joins TRBV5-1 and TRBJ2-2; 7 positions agree with TRBD2. In germline, CDR1 is SGHRS, CDR2 YFSETQ. This CDR3 comprises 17 residues. The J segment lost 3 bases and the V segment lost 5 bases, leaving 13 bases of the junction unmatched. In DNA, the CDR3 is TGCGCCAGCAGGCCAGGACTAGTCCCTCTTTACACCGGGGAGCTGTTTTTT. Translation: CASRPGLVPLYTGELFF.

This CDR3 is CASRAPGLAMGEQYF. The CDR3 nucleotides read TGCGCCAGCAGAGCGCCGGGACTAGCTATGGGAGAGCAGTACTTC. The chain uses TRBV5-1 and TRBJ2-7, with TRBD2 identical over 9 bases. CDR1 and CDR2 (germline): SGHRS, YFSETQ. Unmatched junction bases numbered 13, after V lost 5 bases and J lost 7 bases. The CDR3 runs to 15 residues.

This chain connects TRBV7-2 to TRBJ1-5; D is unresolved. CDR1 is SGHTA, CDR2 FQGNSA, per germline. This CDR3 contains 15 residues. Between the trimmed V and J ends, which lost 5 bases and 2 bases, there was a span of 13 bases. CDR3 region: CASSPAGSGNQPQHF. CDR3 bases: TGTGCCAGCAGCCCGGCGGGCTCGGGCAATCAGCCCCAGCATTTT. The whole variable domain, remainder taken from reference TRBV7-2 and TRBJ1-5, is GAGVSQSPSNKVTEKGKDVELRCDPISGHTALYWYRQSLGQGLEFLIYFQGNSAPDKSGLPSDRFSAERTGGSVSTLTIQRTQQEDSAVYLCASSPAGSGNQPQHFGDGTRLSIL.